This T cell receptor beta chain derives from a study of blood T cell repertoires in COVID-19. Background on the study: The United States, Italy and Spain provided the acute and convalescent COVID-19 samples.

CDR3 size: 12 residues. Germline assignment: CDR1 SGHKS and CDR2 YYEKEE (reference sequence). Trimming pared 3 bases from V and 14 bases from J, leaving 15 bases between. Seattle enrolled patients during active infection and tracked them longitudinally. The data were produced by immunoSEQ multiplex PCR, yet TCRdb's version contains in-frame clones alone and is incomplete. This table holds about 280,000 clones, 85% to 90% found once. Sequences were obtained from peripheral blood. The chain has TRBV5-5 and TRBJ2-1; tentatively, D is TRBD2 (5 bases). The sequence was collected from a woman in her 30s with COVID-19, enrolled during active disease. The CDR3 loop is CASSSYSDQEFF. CDR3 DNA sequence: TGTGCCAGCAGCTCGTATAGCGACCAGGAGTTCTTC.